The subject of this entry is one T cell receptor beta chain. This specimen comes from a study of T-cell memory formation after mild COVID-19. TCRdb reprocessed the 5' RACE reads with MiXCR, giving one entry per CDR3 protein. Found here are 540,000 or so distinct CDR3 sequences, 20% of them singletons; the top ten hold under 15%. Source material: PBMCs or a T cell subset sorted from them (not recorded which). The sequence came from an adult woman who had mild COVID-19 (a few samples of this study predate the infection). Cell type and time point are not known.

The CDR3 loop is CASSGTSVNTGELFF. The CDR3 coding sequence is TGTGCCAGCAGTGGGACTAGCGTCAACACCGGGGAGCTGTTTTTT. The chain is built from TRBV6-2 or TRBV6-3 and TRBJ2-2, with 10 bases fitting TRBD2. Trimming removed 5 bases from V and 2 bases from J; junction bases left unmatched: 2. Germline V gene sequence: CDR1 MNHEY, CDR2 SVGEGT. The CDR3 sequence is 15 residues long.